This T cell receptor beta chain was recovered during a study of T cell changes during pregnancy in multiple sclerosis. The V and J ends lost 3 bases and 4 bases respectively, with 11 bases between them. Germline assignment: CDR1 SGDLS and CDR2 YYNGEE. This CDR3 has 14 amino acids. The table came from immunoSEQ multiplex PCR; TCRdb's copy has only in-frame clones and leaves some out. The repertoire holds fewer than 140,000 clones, around 90% seen once, with roughly 1.5% in the top ten. This specimen was peripheral blood, taken before pregnancy. This receptor was taken from a female donor with multiple sclerosis, enrolled in a pregnancy study. V gene TRBV9 combines with J gene TRBJ1-3; unclear D gene. The CDR3 reads CASSEEVGGNTIYF. In DNA form, the CDR3 reads TGTGCCAGCAGCGAGGAGGTCGGGGGAAACACCATATATTTT.